The sequence of this T cell receptor (beta chain) was determined in a study of blood T cell repertoires in COVID-19. Turning to the study itself: There were acute and convalescent COVID-19 samples, and they came from the United States, Italy and Spain. The analysed material was cDNA or gDNA that came from T cells, B-cell-depleted T cells, or PBMCs.

In germline, CDR1 is MNHNY, CDR2 SVGAGI (reference sequence). This CDR3 region has 16 residues. J lost 5 bases, V lost 4 bases, and 13 bases had no gene match. Recovered Cohort 3 donors showed two negative PCRs, clearance, or symptom resolution. Authors' methods: The authors estimated nucleated cell counts from reference gene primer amplification. The assay was immunoSEQ multiplex PCR, and TCRdb's table has in-frame clones only and misses some. V and J calls and clone size are as listed in that table; D and trimming were resolved from the DNA. The data hold some 380,000 clones, with approximately 87% observed a single time.

Sequenced: PBMCs or T cells enriched from blood (not recorded which). This rearrangement joins TRBV6-6 to TRBJ2-7; 8 positions agree with TRBD1. This clonotype was obtained from a man younger than 40 who had recovered from COVID-19. CDR3 DNA: TGTGCCAGCAGTTCCGCCCGAAGACAGGGGCGCGACGAGCAGTACTTC. Its protein is CASSSARRQGRDEQYF.